The clone carrying this TCR beta chain was counted a single time. Assay: immunoSEQ multiplex PCR; the TCRdb copy retains only in-frame clones and omits some. The table shows some 220,000 clones, with roughly 83% occurring only once. The data belong to a study of blood T cell repertoires in COVID-19. Study summary: The origin of the acute and convalescent COVID-19 samples was the United States, Italy and Spain.

Looked up from germline, CDR1 is SGDLS and CDR2 is YYNGEE. V lost 4 bases and J lost 5; bases outside the gene matches: 8. This CDR3 contains 14 residues. The sequence derives from a woman aged 40 to 55 with acute COVID-19. The V gene is TRBV9, the J gene TRBJ1-1, with 7 nucleotides matching TRBD1. The source material was PBMCs or T cells enriched from blood (not recorded which). The CDR3 spells CASSPTGLGTEAFF. In DNA, the CDR3 is TGTGCCAGCAGCCCGACAGGGCTGGGGACTGAAGCTTTCTTT.